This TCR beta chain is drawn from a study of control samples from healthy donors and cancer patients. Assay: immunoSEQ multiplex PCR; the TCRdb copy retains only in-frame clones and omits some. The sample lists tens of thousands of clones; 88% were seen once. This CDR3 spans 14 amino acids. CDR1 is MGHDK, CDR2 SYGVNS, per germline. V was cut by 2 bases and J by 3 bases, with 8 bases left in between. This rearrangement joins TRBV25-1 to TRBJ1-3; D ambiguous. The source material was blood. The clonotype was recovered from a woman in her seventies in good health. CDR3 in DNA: TGTGCCAGCAGTGAAGACGGGTTTGGAAACACCATATATTTT. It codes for CASSEDGFGNTIYF.